The 21 T cell receptor beta chains in this list originate from one sample, sequenced in a study of blood T cell repertoires in COVID-19. The data were produced by immunoSEQ multiplex PCR, yet TCRdb's version contains in-frame clones alone and is incomplete. The profile shows about 280,000 clones, roughly 89% of them singletons. The sample consisted of PBMCs or T cells enriched from blood (not recorded which). All receptors derive from a woman aged 40 to 49 who had recovered from COVID-19.

The chain links TRBV19 to TRBJ1-5, with 9 bases fitting TRBD1. This CDR3 has 14 residues. With V trimmed by 6 bases and J by 4 bases, 4 bases remained unmatched. CDR1 is LNHDA and CDR2 is SQIVND in the germline V gene (reference sequence). As DNA, the CDR3 is TGTGCCAGTAGGGGACAGGGTAGTAATCAGCCCCAGCATTTT. It translates to CASRGQGSNQPQHF. Drawing the rest from reference TRBV19 and TRBJ1-5, the complete variable domain is DGGITQSPKYLFRKEGQNVTLSCEQNLNHDAMYWYRQDPGQGLRLIYYSQIVNDFQKGDIAEGYSVSREKKESFPLTVTSAQKNPTAFYLCASRGQGSNQPQHFGDGTRLSIL.

The V and J genes are TRBV9 and TRBJ1-2; D is perhaps TRBD1 (6 bases). CDR3 size: 20 residues. CDR1 is SGDLS, CDR2 YYNGEE, per germline. Trimming removed 0 bases from V and 5 bases from J, with 29 bases in between. CDR3 in DNA: TGTGCCAGCAGCGTAGAGTCCCCCGTCCAGGGGACCCTGGGGGATTATGGCTACACCTTC. Protein: CASSVESPVQGTLGDYGYTF. The full variable domain, completed using reference TRBV9 and TRBJ1-2, is DSGVTQTPKHLITATGQRVTLRCSPRSGDLSVYWYQQSLDQGLQFLIQYYNGEERAKGNILERFSAQQFPDLHSELNLSSLELGDSALYFCASSVESPVQGTLGDYGYTFGSGTRLTVV.

The chain uses TRBV6-2 or TRBV6-3 and TRBJ2-7, with 11 bases lining up with TRBD2. In germline, CDR1 is MNHEY, CDR2 SVGEGT. This CDR3 has 14 amino acids. Germline trimming cut 6 bases from V and 2 bases from J; bases unmatched to any gene: 3. The CDR3 nucleotides read TGTGCCAGCAGCATAGCGGGAGGGCCCTACGAGCAGTACTTC. Translation: CASSIAGGPYEQYF.

The chain recombines TRBV11-2 with TRBJ2-1; D remains unclear. V dropped 3 bases and J dropped 7 bases, with 4 bases sitting between them. Germline V gene sequence: CDR1 SGHAT, CDR2 FQNNGV. There are 11 residues in the CDR3. The CDR3 sequence is CASSFLNEQFF. CDR3 bases: TGTGCCAGCAGCTTTCTTAATGAGCAGTTCTTC.

V gene TRBV30 combines with J gene TRBJ1-2, with TRBD1 identical over 8 bases. Germline CDR1 reads GTSNPN; CDR2 reads SVGIG (reference sequence). CDR3 size: 16 residues. V dropped 5 bases and J dropped 2; count of bases not matched to a gene: 13. The CDR3 DNA reads as TGTGCCTGGTGGGGGCGAAGGACAGGGAAAAACTATGGCTACACCTTC. Encoded protein: CAWWGRRTGKNYGYTF.

V usage is TRBV6-2 or TRBV6-3 and J usage is TRBJ2-3, with TRBD2 matching 11 bases. V gave up 2 bases and J gave up 5 bases; unmatched junction bases: 6. In germline, CDR1 is MNHEY, CDR2 SVGEGT. The CDR3 has 16 residues. CDR3: CASSYLLAGGKDTQYF. DNA for the CDR3: TGTGCCAGCAGTTACCTTCTAGCGGGAGGAAAAGATACGCAGTATTTT.

Only one count was recorded for this clone. The chain joins TRBV11-3 to TRBJ1-1; 9 bases match TRBD1. This CDR3 is 14 amino acids long. V gave up 5 bases and J gave up 4 bases; unmatched junction bases: 5. Germline values: CDR1 SGHNT, CDR2 YENEEA. In DNA form, the CDR3 reads TGTGCCAGCAGCACAGACAGGGGGTCCACTGAAGCTTTCTTT. Its translation: CASSTDRGSTEAFF.

The J gene is TRBJ2-3, the V gene TRBV9; 9 bases are a match to TRBD1. This CDR3 spans 15 amino acids. Germline CDR1 SGDLS, CDR2 YYNGEE. J was trimmed by 5 bases and V by 6 bases; bases with no gene match: 10. CDR3 sequence reads: CASTHRGRLGDTQYF. DNA of the CDR3: TGTGCCAGCACGCACAGGGGGCGGCTAGGAGATACGCAGTATTTT.

This clone showed up just a few times. The chain links TRBV7-2 to TRBJ1-4, with 7 positions matching TRBD1. V lost 6 bases and J lost 6; bases outside the gene matches: 10. CDR3 length equals 15 residues. The V gene's germline CDR1 is SGHTA and CDR2 FQGNSA. The CDR3 sequence: CASSFRDSPYEKLFF. The CDR3 region has the DNA TGTGCCAGCAGTTTTCGGGACAGCCCTTATGAAAAACTGTTTTTT.

The chain links TRBV6-2 or TRBV6-3 to TRBJ2-1; the D is unclear. Germline V gene sequence: CDR1 MNHEY, CDR2 SVGEGT. This CDR3 region has 14 residues. V gave up 6 bases and J gave up 4 bases, with 13 bases separating them. CDR3 sequence reads: CASSADDTYNEQFF. The CDR3 DNA is TGTGCCAGCAGCGCAGATGATACATACAATGAGCAGTTCTTC.

The chain couples TRBV28 to TRBJ2-5, with 10 bases that match TRBD1. Trimming took 0 bases from V and 7 from J; bases not matched to a gene: 14. The CDR3 covers 18 residues. In germline, CDR1 is MDHEN, CDR2 SYDVKM. The CDR3 spells CASSLWGTGAEIRGTQYF. In DNA, the CDR3 is TGTGCCAGCAGTTTATGGGGGACAGGGGCGGAAATACGAGGGACCCAGTACTTC.

This chain uses TRBV18 with TRBJ2-1, with TRBD1 matching 7 bases. The CDR3 contains 14 residues. CDR1 is KGHSH, CDR2 LQKENI, per germline. The V and J ends lost 8 bases and 1 base, in that order; junction bases with no gene match: 5. For the CDR3, the DNA is TGTGCCAGCCTCAGGGGGTCTTCCTACAATGAGCAGTTCTTC. Translated, it gives CASLRGSSYNEQFF. Full variable domain (rest looked up from reference TRBV18 and TRBJ2-1): NAGVMQNPRHLVRRRGQEARLRCSPMKGHSHVYWYRQLPEEGLKFMVYLQKENIIDESGMPKERFSAEFPKEGPSILRIQQVVRGDSAAYFCASLRGSSYNEQFFGPGTRLTVL.

The chain is built from TRBV14 and TRBJ1-1, with D possibly TRBD1 on 5 matching bases. The CDR3 sequence is 13 residues long. The V end was cut by 1 base, the J end by 11 bases, with 14 bases between. Germline CDR1 and CDR2: SGHDN and FVKESK. CDR3 protein: CASSQVLGTRAFF. The CDR3 nucleotides read TGTGCCAGCAGCCAAGTTCTGGGGACTCGGGCTTTCTTT.

A single count supports this clone. This rearrangement joins TRBV7-2 to TRBJ2-7, with 16 bases identical to TRBD2. The CDR3 contains 16 residues. CDR1 and CDR2 from the germline V gene are SGHTA and FQGNSA. The J segment lost 5 bases and the V segment lost 4 bases, leaving 5 bases of the junction unmatched. The CDR3 sequence: CASSSGLAGGFHEQYF. The CDR3 DNA reads TGTGCCAGCAGCTCGGGACTAGCGGGAGGGTTCCACGAGCAGTACTTC.

V is TRBV6-6 and J is TRBJ2-2, with 7 positions matching TRBD2. The CDR3 is 15 residues long. The junction had 4 bases not matched to a gene; V was cut back by 0 bases and J by 6 bases. Germline CDR1 MNHNY, CDR2 SVGAGI (reference sequence). CDR3 DNA: TGTGCCAGCAGTTACTCGAGTGCGGGAGCCGGGGAGCTGTTTTTT. Its protein product is CASSYSSAGAGELFF.

This clone has only one observation. The chain links TRBV3-1 (or the pseudogene TRBV3-2) to TRBJ2-2; no reliable D call. V dropped 0 bases and J dropped 4 bases, with 9 bases sitting between them. The germline gives CDR1 LGHDT, CDR2 YNNKEL (reference sequence). CDR3 length: 15 residues. The CDR3 region has the DNA TGTGCCAGCAGCCAAGACAGGTTAACCACCGGGGAGCTGTTTTTT. This translates into CASSQDRLTTGELFF.

The rearrangement uses TRBV19 and TRBJ1-1; TRBD1 matches at 9 bases. Germline CDR1 is LNHDA and CDR2 is SQIVND (reference sequence). This CDR3 has 14 amino acids. After removal of 8 bases from V and 3 bases from J, the junction contained 7 bases not matched to a gene. CDR3 DNA: TGTGCCAGTGGGGACAGGGCGGATCACACTGAAGCTTTCTTT. Translation gives CASGDRADHTEAFF. The full variable domain, completed using reference TRBV19 and TRBJ1-1, is DGGITQSPKYLFRKEGQNVTLSCEQNLNHDAMYWYRQDPGQGLRLIYYSQIVNDFQKGDIAEGYSVSREKKESFPLTVTSAQKNPTAFYLCASGDRADHTEAFFGQGTRLTVV.

The rearrangement links TRBV11-2 to TRBJ2-7, with D perhaps matching TRBD2 (6 bases). The CDR3 extends over 14 amino acids. Germline V CDR1 and CDR2: SGHAT, FQNNGV. V dropped 2 bases and J dropped 2 bases, with 10 bases sitting between them. CDR3 sequence (DNA): TGTGCCAGCAGCTTACAGCGGGCGACCTACGAGCAGTACTTC. Residues: CASSLQRATYEQYF.

V gene TRBV5-1 combines with J gene TRBJ2-1, with D tentatively TRBD2 (6 bases). From germline, CDR1 is SGHRS and CDR2 YFSETQ. This CDR3 has 13 amino acids. V lost 6 bases to trimming and J lost 8 bases, with 15 bases between them. As DNA, the CDR3 is TGCGCCAGCAATTGGGGGGAGGCTCATGAGCAGTTCTTC. This translates into CASNWGEAHEQFF.

This sequence joins TRBV6-2 or TRBV6-3 and TRBJ2-1; 12 positions agree with TRBD2. Losses at the gene ends were 6 bases for V and 8 bases for J; bases not matched to a gene: 8. This CDR3 has 15 amino acids. The germline gives CDR1 MNHEY, CDR2 SVGEGT. This CDR3 is CASSRLAGAIYEQFF. The CDR3 region has the DNA TGTGCCAGCAGCCGACTAGCGGGAGCAATCTATGAGCAGTTCTTC.

The rearrangement joins TRBV3-1 (or the pseudogene TRBV3-2) to TRBJ2-7; TRBD2 matches 7 bases. Trimming removed 0 bases from V and 6 bases from J; junction bases left unmatched: 8. The CDR3 runs 15 residues. Germline V CDR1 and CDR2: LGHDT, YNNKEL (reference sequence). The CDR3 bases are TGTGCCAGCAGCCAAGATTTCAGCGGGGCCCTCGAGCAGTACTTC. The encoded protein is CASSQDFSGALEQYF.